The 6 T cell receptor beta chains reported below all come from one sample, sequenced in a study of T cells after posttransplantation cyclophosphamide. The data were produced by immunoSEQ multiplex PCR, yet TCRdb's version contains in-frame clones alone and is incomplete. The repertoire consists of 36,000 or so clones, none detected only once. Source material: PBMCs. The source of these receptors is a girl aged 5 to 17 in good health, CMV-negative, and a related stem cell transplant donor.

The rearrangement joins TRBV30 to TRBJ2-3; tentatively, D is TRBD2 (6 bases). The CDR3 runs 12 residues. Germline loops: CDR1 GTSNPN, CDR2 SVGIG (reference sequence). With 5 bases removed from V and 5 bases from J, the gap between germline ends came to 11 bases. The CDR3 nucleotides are TGTGCCTGGGTACCCGGGGGAGATACGCAGTATTTT. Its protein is CAWVPGGDTQYF.

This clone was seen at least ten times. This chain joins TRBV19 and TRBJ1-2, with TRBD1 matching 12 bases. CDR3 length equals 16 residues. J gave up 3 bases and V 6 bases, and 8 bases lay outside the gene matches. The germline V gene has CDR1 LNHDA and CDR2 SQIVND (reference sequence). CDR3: CASRGTGTGGDYGYTF. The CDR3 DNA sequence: TGTGCCAGTAGAGGCACCGGGACAGGGGGCGACTATGGCTACACCTTC.

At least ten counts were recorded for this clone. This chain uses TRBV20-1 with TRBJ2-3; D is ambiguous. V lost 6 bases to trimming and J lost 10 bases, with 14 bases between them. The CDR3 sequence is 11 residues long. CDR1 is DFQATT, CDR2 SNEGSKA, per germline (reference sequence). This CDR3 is CSAGDTRAQYF. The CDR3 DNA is TGCAGTGCCGGTGATACTCGGGCGCAGTATTTT.

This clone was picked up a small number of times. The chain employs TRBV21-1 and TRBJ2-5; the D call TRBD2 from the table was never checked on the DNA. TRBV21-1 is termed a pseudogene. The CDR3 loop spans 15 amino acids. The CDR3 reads CASSPRRGRQETQYF. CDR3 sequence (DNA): TGTGCCAGCAGCCCTAGGCGGGGTCGGCAAGAGACCCAGTACTTC.

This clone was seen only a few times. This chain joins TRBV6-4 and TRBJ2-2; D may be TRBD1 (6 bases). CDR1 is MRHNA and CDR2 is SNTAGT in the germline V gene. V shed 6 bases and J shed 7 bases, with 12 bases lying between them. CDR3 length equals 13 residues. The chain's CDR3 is CASRRTEDGELFF. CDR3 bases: TGTGCCAGCAGGAGGACAGAGGACGGGGAGCTGTTTTTT.

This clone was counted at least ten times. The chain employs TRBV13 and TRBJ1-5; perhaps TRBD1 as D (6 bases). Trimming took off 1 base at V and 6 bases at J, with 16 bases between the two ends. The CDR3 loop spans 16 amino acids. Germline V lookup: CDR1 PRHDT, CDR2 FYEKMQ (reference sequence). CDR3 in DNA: TGTGCCAGCAGCTTAGCGTCAGGGGCACTGACTCAGCCCCAGCATTTT. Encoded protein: CASSLASGALTQPQHF.